This TCR beta chain was captured by sequencing in a study of blood T cell repertoires in COVID-19. Study details: Donors in the United States, Italy and Spain gave samples during acute or convalescent COVID-19. PBMCs, B-cell-depleted T cells, or T cells were the source of the cDNA or gDNA that made up the material.

CDR3 length: 14 residues. J gave up 5 bases and V 3 bases, and 5 bases lay outside the gene matches. CDR1 and CDR2 (germline): KGHSH, LQKENI. In the study's own analysis: It was from reference gene primer amplification that nucleated cell counts were estimated. Assay: immunoSEQ multiplex PCR; the TCRdb copy retains only in-frame clones and omits some. V and J calls plus clone size are reproduced from that table; the DNA served to infer D and trimming. The sample carries roughly 80,000 clones, 84% recorded once. Source material: peripheral blood. This chain connects TRBV18 to TRBJ2-3; 7 positions match TRBD2. This receptor was obtained from a man aged 50 to 59 with acute or convalescent COVID-19. CDR3 nucleotides: TGTGCCAGCTCACCGGGACTATTCCTAGATACGCAGTATTTT. Translated, it gives CASSPGLFLDTQYF.